Listed below are T cell receptor beta chains from one sample, sequenced in a study of T-cell memory formation after mild COVID-19. TCRdb analysed the 5' RACE reads with MiXCR anew, one entry per CDR3 protein. The table records approximately 190,000 distinct CDR3 sequences, about 16% of them present only once. Sequencing used PBMCs or a T cell subset sorted from them (not recorded which). All receptors derive from an adult woman who had mild COVID-19 (a few samples of this study predate the infection). Cell type and time point are not known. Each CDR3 is given with its conserved first and last residue. Each record gives: V gene, clone size, D gene, J gene, CDR3 protein, CDR3 DNA. A D gene is named only where the DNA matches it firmly. Clone size is given for some rows only: seen once, a few or many times, or a class if the clone is expanded.

TRBV5-4	-	-	TRBJ2-4	CASSLGQEKNIQYF	TGTGCCAGCAGCTTGGGACAGGAGAAAAACATTCAGTACTTC
TRBV24-1	many	-	TRBJ2-3	CATSTTDTQYF	TGTGCCACCAGTACCACAGATACGCAGTATTTT
TRBV5-6	many	-	TRBJ2-7	CASSWGGQATGEQYF	TGTGCCAGCAGCTGGGGGGGACAGGCCACCGGCGAGCAGTACTTC
TRBV7-9	many	-	TRBJ1-2	CASSLQGSGGYTF	TGTGCCAGCAGCTTACAGGGTTCGGGAGGCTACACCTTC
TRBV18	few	-	TRBJ2-6	CASSPQAGGAGANVLTF	TGTGCCAGCTCACCACAGGCCGGGGGCGCTGGGGCCAACGTCCTGACTTTC
TRBV4-1	few	-	TRBJ2-7	CASSRSRTASYEQYF	TGCGCCAGCAGCCGATCAAGGACGGCGTCCTACGAGCAGTACTTC
TRBV30	few	-	TRBJ2-7	CAWSGAKYEQYF	TGTGCCTGGTCCGGGGCTAAATACGAGCAGTACTTC
TRBV5-5	-	-	TRBJ1-1	CASSVVLGETEAFF	TGTGCCAGCAGCGTGGTTCTGGGTGAAACTGAAGCTTTCTTT
TRBV19	-	-	TRBJ1-2	CASNVGRAYGYTF	TGTGCCAGTAACGTGGGCAGGGCCTATGGCTACACCTTC
TRBV7-8	-	TRBD1	TRBJ2-7	CASSPPLRDRSPYEQYF	TGTGCCAGCAGCCCCCCCCTCCGGGACAGGTCTCCCTACGAGCAGTACTTC
TRBV12-3/TRBV12-4	few	TRBD2	TRBJ2-7	CASSRAGGVGEQYF	TGTGCCAGCAGCCGGGCGGGGGGGGTTGGCGAGCAGTACTTC
TRBV18	-	TRBD1	TRBJ2-7	CASSPLGQGTYEQYF	TGTGCCAGCTCACCACTAGGACAGGGGACCTACGAGCAGTACTTC
TRBV7-2	many	TRBD2	TRBJ2-1	CASSSRATSGRALYNEQFF	TGTGCCAGCAGCTCCCGGGCGACTAGCGGGAGGGCCTTGTACAATGAGCAGTTCTTC
TRBV5-4	many	TRBD2	TRBJ2-1	CASSLAGLAGGLRYNEQFF	TGTGCCAGCAGCTTGGCCGGGCTAGCGGGGGGGCTAAGGTACAATGAGCAGTTCTTC
TRBV7-3	few	TRBD1	TRBJ2-2	CASSLDRDRGHAGELFF	TGTGCCAGCAGCTTGGACCGGGACAGGGGGCACGCCGGGGAGCTGTTTTTT
TRBV18	few	TRBD1	TRBJ2-1	CASSPGTEFLQFF	TGTGCCAGCTCACCGGGGACAGAATTTCTGCAGTTCTTC
TRBV12-3/TRBV12-4	many	-	TRBJ2-7	CASSLAGGDYEQYF	TGTGCCAGCAGTTTAGCGGGCGGGGACTACGAGCAGTACTTC
TRBV30	-	TRBD1	TRBJ2-3	CAWMGQITDTQYF	TGTGCCTGGATGGGACAGATCACAGATACGCAGTATTTT
TRBV5-1	-	TRBD1	TRBJ1-5	CASSEGTVGNQPQHF	TGCGCCAGCAGCGAAGGGACAGTAGGCAATCAGCCCCAGCATTTT
TRBV3-1	-	-	TRBJ1-2	CASSPGMMNYGYTF	TGTGCCAGCAGCCCTGGAATGATGAACTATGGCTACACCTTC
TRBV6-6	-	-	TRBJ2-5	CASSYSATEGTQYF	TGTGCCAGCAGTTACTCTGCGACAGAGGGGACCCAGTACTTC
TRBV15	few	-	TRBJ2-7	CATSRAKGEGNDEQYF	TGTGCCACCAGCAGAGCTAAGGGGGAGGGGAACGACGAGCAGTACTTC
TRBV5-1	-	TRBD2	TRBJ2-3	CASSLGDSGVPRTDTQYF	TGCGCCAGCAGCTTGGGGGATAGCGGGGTTCCCCGCACAGATACGCAGTATTTT
TRBV4-3	-	-	TRBJ1-1	CASSQERVSNTEAFF	TGCGCCAGCAGCCAAGAGAGGGTCTCGAACACTGAAGCTTTCTTT
TRBV20-1	few	TRBD2	TRBJ2-4	CSARGGPKNLAKNIQYF	TGCAGTGCTCGCGGGGGGCCCAAGAACCTAGCCAAAAACATTCAGTACTTC
TRBV5-1	few	-	TRBJ2-7	CASSTDEAYEQYF	TGCGCCAGCAGCACGGACGAAGCCTACGAGCAGTACTTC
TRBV9	few	-	TRBJ2-5	CASSGSTSGETQYF	TGTGCCAGCAGCGGGTCGACTAGTGGAGAGACCCAGTACTTC
TRBV6-2/TRBV6-3	-	-	TRBJ2-2	CASSYYRETTGELFF	TGTGCCAGCAGTTATTACAGGGAAACCACCGGGGAGCTGTTTTTT
TRBV15	few	-	TRBJ2-5	CATSSTSSLDRTQYF	TGTGCCACCAGTTCGACCAGCAGCCTGGACCGGACCCAGTACTTC
TRBV12-3/TRBV12-4	many	TRBD2	TRBJ2-1	CASSRTSGTYNEQFF	TGTGCCAGCAGTCGGACTAGCGGGACCTACAATGAGCAGTTCTTC
TRBV21-1	few	-	TRBJ2-7	CASSKVAGAPYEQYF	TGTGCCAGCAGCAAAGTGGCGGGGGCCCCCTACGAGCAGTACTTC
TRBV9	few	-	TRBJ1-3	CASSDSSGNTIYF	TGTGCCAGCAGCGACAGCTCTGGAAACACCATATATTTT
TRBV7-8	-	-	TRBJ1-3	CASSLVRESRNTIYF	TGTGCCAGCAGCTTAGTCAGGGAGTCGAGAAACACCATATATTTT
TRBV12-3/TRBV12-4	-	TRBD1	TRBJ1-3	CASRRGTGTASSGNTIYF	TGTGCCAGTCGGAGGGGCACCGGGACAGCGAGCTCTGGAAACACCATATATTTT
TRBV6-6	-	-	TRBJ1-6	CASSYPPRKPGNNSPLHF	TGTGCCAGCAGTTACCCACCCCGCAAGCCGGGGAATAATTCACCCCTCCACTTT
TRBV12-3/TRBV12-4	few	-	TRBJ2-4	CASSFGSLAKNIQYF	TGTGCCAGCAGTTTTGGGAGCTTAGCCAAAAACATTCAGTACTTC
TRBV14	few	-	TRBJ1-2	CASSLRARGGYGYTF	TGTGCCAGCAGCCTCCGTGCGAGGGGCGGCTATGGCTACACCTTC
TRBV13	-	TRBD1	TRBJ1-4	CASSTGTGEKLFF	TGTGCCAGCAGCACCGGGACAGGGGAAAAACTGTTTTTT
TRBV5-5	-	-	TRBJ2-7	CASSLGQDPYEQYF	TGTGCCAGCAGCTTGGGACAGGACCCCTACGAGCAGTACTTC
TRBV6-2/TRBV6-3	-	-	TRBJ2-7	CASSNRVVGQYF	TGTGCCAGCAGTAACCGGGTCGTCGGGCAGTACTTC
TRBV12-3/TRBV12-4	few	TRBD2	TRBJ2-1	CASSLARLAGGTEQFF	TGTGCCAGCAGTTTAGCGCGACTAGCGGGGGGGACTGAGCAGTTCTTC
TRBV18	-	-	TRBJ2-7	CASSPGPQAYEQYF	TGTGCCAGCTCACCTGGGCCCCAGGCCTACGAGCAGTACTTC
TRBV20-1	-	-	TRBJ2-1	CSATKSSNEQFF	TGCAGTGCTACTAAAAGCTCCAATGAGCAGTTCTTC
TRBV20-1	few	TRBD1	TRBJ2-7	CSARRGLDSSYEQYF	TGCAGTGCTAGGAGGGGGCTGGACAGCTCCTACGAGCAGTACTTC
TRBV20-1	few	-	TRBJ2-7	CSAYPVGDYEQYF	TGCAGTGCTTACCCCGTGGGGGACTACGAGCAGTACTTC
TRBV7-9	few	-	TRBJ1-2	CASSLPRQVPGYTF	TGTGCCAGCAGCTTACCGAGACAGGTTCCGGGCTACACCTTC
TRBV27	few	TRBD2	TRBJ2-1	CASSPPSGSRSYNEQFF	TGTGCCAGCAGTCCGCCTAGCGGGAGTAGGTCCTACAATGAGCAGTTCTTC